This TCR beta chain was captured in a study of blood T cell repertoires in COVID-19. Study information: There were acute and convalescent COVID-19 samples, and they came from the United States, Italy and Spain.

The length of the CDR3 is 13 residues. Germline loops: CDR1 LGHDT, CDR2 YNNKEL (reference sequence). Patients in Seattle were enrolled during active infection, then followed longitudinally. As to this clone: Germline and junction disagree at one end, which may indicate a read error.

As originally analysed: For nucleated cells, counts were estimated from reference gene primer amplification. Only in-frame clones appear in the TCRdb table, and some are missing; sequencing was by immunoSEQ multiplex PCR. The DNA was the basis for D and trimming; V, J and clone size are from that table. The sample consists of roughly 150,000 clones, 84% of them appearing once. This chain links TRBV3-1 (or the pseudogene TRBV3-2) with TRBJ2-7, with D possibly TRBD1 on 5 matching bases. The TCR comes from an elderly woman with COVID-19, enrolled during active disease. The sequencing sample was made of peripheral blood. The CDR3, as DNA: TGTGCCAGCAGTCAAGGTAGGGGCTACGAGCAGTACTTC. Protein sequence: CASSQGRGYEQYF.